Sequencing of this T cell receptor (beta chain) was carried out in a study of T cell responses to AZD1222 COVID-19 vaccine. On the study more broadly: Combined were second doses at about 4 or about 12 weeks.

Broader study findings: Along spike, vaccine-associated CD4 TCRs were found throughout, with dominance at 160-218 and 743-854. A rise in Spike-specific TCR breadth and depth followed two AZD1222 doses.

V shed 1 base and J 3 bases; nucleotides not matched to a gene: 3. Germline V gives CDR1 KGHSH, CDR2 LQKENI. CDR3 length equals 15 residues. The assay was immunoSEQ multiplex PCR, and TCRdb's table has in-frame clones only and misses some. This table holds 120,000 or so clones, more than 70% found once. Of note for this clone: Its antigen is as yet unknown.

The source was peripheral blood, collected on day 0 of AZD1222 vaccination. The clonotype comes from an adult in good health. The chain has TRBV18 and TRBJ2-7; 10 positions match TRBD1. The CDR3 is CASSPRTGGVYEQYF. CDR3 in DNA: TGTGCCAGCTCACCACGGACAGGGGGGGTCTACGAGCAGTACTTC.